These 26 T cell receptor beta chains originate from one sample sequenced in a study of CXCR3-negative and CXCR3-positive naive CD8 T cells. cDNA libraries for TRB were generated by 5' RACE incorporating UMI labels. TCRdb reanalyzed the 5' RACE reads and collapses them to one entry per CDR3 protein, without DNA. The sample spans over 20,000 distinct CDR3 sequences; the ten largest clones claim about 3%. The material sequenced was naive CXCR3- CD8+ T cells from blood. Subset in this sample: CD45RO-CCR7+CD27+CD95- naive CD8+ T cells lacking CXCR3 (TNR3-). These receptors came from a human donor in good health. Some clones in this sample may be carry-over from other donors' samples.

This CDR3 is CASSQDIGATEAFF. This rearrangement joins TRBV3-1 to TRBJ1-1; TCRdb's D call of TRBD1 is untestable without DNA. This CDR3 comprises 14 residues. Germline CDR1 reads LGHDT; CDR2 reads YNNKEL (reference sequence).

The CDR3 is CSARRFRTSGIQETQYF. The chain uses TRBV20-1 and TRBJ2-5; TCRdb gives TRBD2 as the D gene, but with no DNA this cannot be confirmed. Germline CDR1 reads DFQATT; CDR2 reads SNEGSKA (reference sequence). CDR3 length: 17 amino acids.

This chain joins TRBV28 and TRBJ2-1; TCRdb reports TRBD2, a call that lacks DNA to check it against. CDR3 length: 14 residues. Germline CDR1 is MDHEN and CDR2 is SYDVKM. CDR3: CASRQEVGYDEQFF.

The chain links TRBV7-9 to TRBJ1-5. The CDR3 runs 15 residues. The germline CDR1 and CDR2 sequences are SEHNR and FQNEAQ (reference sequence). The CDR3: CASSYVQGGDQPQHF.

This chain joins TRBV7-6 and TRBJ2-2; lacking DNA, the TRBD2 call made by TCRdb goes unchecked. Germline V lookup: CDR1 SGHVS, CDR2 FNYEAQ. The CDR3 loop spans 17 amino acids. The CDR3 sequence: CASSLGAGLASTGELFF.

The chain uses TRBV5-1 and TRBJ2-3; as DNA is missing, the TRBD2 call by TCRdb cannot be tested. The CDR3 is 20 residues long. Germline-derived CDR1 and CDR2 are SGHRS and YFSETQ. CDR3 sequence reads: CASSLTWPPLAGISTDTQYF.

The genes are TRBV15 and TRBJ2-1; TCRdb reports TRBD1, a call that lacks DNA to check it against. CDR1 LNHNV and CDR2 YYDKDF come from the germline V gene (reference sequence). CDR3 length equals 14 residues. The CDR3 sequence is CATSVPPGNNEQFF. The variable domain in full, with the rest retrieved from reference TRBV15 and TRBJ2-1, is DAMVIQNPRYQVTQFGKPVTLSCSQTLNHNVMYWYQQKSSQAPKLLFHYYDKDFNNEADTPDNFQSRRPNTSFCFLDIRSPGLGDTAMYLCATSVPPGNNEQFFGPGTRLTVL.

The chain joins TRBV21-1 to TRBJ1-6; the D gene TCRdb calls, TRBD1, cannot be checked with no DNA. TRBV21-1 is shown as a pseudogene. The CDR3 is 17 residues long. CDR3 in amino acids: CASSKRRQGQSNSPLHF.

The genes are TRBV6-2 or TRBV6-3 and TRBJ2-7. This CDR3 spans 12 amino acids. Germline assignment: CDR1 MNHEY and CDR2 SVGEGT. CDR3 sequence: CASSYVYYEQYF.

The CDR3 is CATTGYITSNQPQHF. The chain links TRBV28 to TRBJ1-5. The CDR3 has 15 amino acids. Germline V gene data show CDR1 as MDHEN and CDR2 as SYDVKM. Variable domain in full (rest from reference TRBV28 and TRBJ1-5): DVKVTQSSRYLVKRTGEKVFLECVQDMDHENMFWYRQDPGLGLRLIYFSYDVKMKEKGDIPEGYSVSREKKERFSLILESASTNQTSMYLCATTGYITSNQPQHFGDGTRLSIL.

The chain couples TRBV4-3 to TRBJ2-2; the TCRdb call, TRBD1, lacks DNA for checking. CDR1 LGHNA and CDR2 YSLEER come from the germline V gene. The CDR3 totals 16 residues. This CDR3 reads CASSQDTGMNTGELFF.

Here the CDR3 reads CSARGQPNGYTF. The J gene is TRBJ1-2, the V gene TRBV20-1. This CDR3 contains 12 residues. Per germline, CDR1 DFQATT and CDR2 SNEGSKA (reference sequence).

V gene TRBV11-1 combines with J gene TRBJ1-1; the D gene TCRdb calls, TRBD1, cannot be checked with no DNA. The CDR3 contains 14 residues. Germline CDR1 SGHAT, CDR2 FQDESV (reference sequence). The CDR3 is CASSLQGEDTEAFF.

The chain recombines TRBV13 with TRBJ1-5. The CDR3 is made up of 14 amino acids. Looked up from germline, CDR1 is PRHDT and CDR2 is FYEKMQ (reference sequence). This CDR3 is CASSLGSGNQPQHF.

This chain links TRBV25-1 with TRBJ1-2; the TCRdb call, TRBD1, lacks DNA for checking. Per germline, CDR1 MGHDK and CDR2 SYGVNS. The CDR3 spans 17 residues. The CDR3 sequence: CASSDSDRGRGNYGYTF.

The V gene is TRBV20-1, the J gene TRBJ2-2; the TRBD1 assignment by TCRdb is unverifiable without DNA. This CDR3 region has 14 residues. CDR1 is DFQATT and CDR2 is SNEGSKA in the germline V gene (reference sequence). CDR3 sequence: CSARDETVRGELFF.

The chain employs TRBV4-1 and TRBJ2-7; TCRdb reports TRBD1, a call that lacks DNA to check it against. Germline assignment: CDR1 MGHRA and CDR2 YSYEKL. CDR3 length: 15 amino acids. CDR3 region: CASSQDWGHNYEQYF.

This chain uses TRBV6-4 with TRBJ2-1; the D gene TCRdb calls, TRBD2, cannot be checked with no DNA. The CDR3 contains 18 residues. The germline gives CDR1 MRHNA, CDR2 SNTAGT. CDR3 protein: CASSEDGVADYSYNEQFF.

This rearrangement joins TRBV6-6 to TRBJ2-7; the D gene TCRdb calls, TRBD1, cannot be checked with no DNA. Per the germline V gene, CDR1 is MNHNY and CDR2 is SVGAGI (reference sequence). This CDR3 has 15 residues. CDR3 sequence: CASSYNPGQRNEQYF.

V is TRBV29-1 and J is TRBJ1-1. CDR1 is SQVTM and CDR2 is ANQGSEA in the germline V gene. CDR3 length equals 12 residues. CDR3 region: CSVSLPGSEAFF.

The rearrangement links TRBV7-9 to TRBJ2-6. CDR3 length: 17 residues. From germline, CDR1 is SEHNR and CDR2 FQNEAQ (reference sequence). CDR3: CASSLVRVNSGANVLTF.

J is TRBJ2-5 and V is TRBV28; TCRdb selects TRBD2, and the lack of DNA leaves this call unchecked. Germline values: CDR1 MDHEN, CDR2 SYDVKM. The CDR3 covers 14 residues. CDR3 residues: CASSLSGREETQYF.

V is TRBV20-1 and J is TRBJ1-3; without DNA, the TCRdb call of TRBD1 cannot be checked. The CDR3 extends over 15 amino acids. Germline CDR1 is DFQATT and CDR2 is SNEGSKA (reference sequence). The CDR3: CSAREAGAIRNTIYF.

The chain combines TRBV29-1 with TRBJ2-2. The V gene's germline CDR1 is SQVTM and CDR2 ANQGSEA. CDR3 size: 13 residues. Here the CDR3 reads CSVELENTGELFF.

The genes are TRBV25-1 and TRBJ2-7. Germline lookup yields CDR1 MGHDK and CDR2 SYGVNS. CDR3 length equals 13 residues. CDR3 sequence reads: CASSEGVGSEQYF.

The rearrangement joins TRBV20-1 to TRBJ2-1; TCRdb gives TRBD2 as the D gene, but with no DNA this cannot be confirmed. Germline V gene lookup returns CDR1 DFQATT and CDR2 SNEGSKA (reference sequence). This CDR3 comprises 14 residues. The CDR3 here is CSARGDTSHNEQFF.